A single TCR beta chain is shown here with its context. This sample was taken from a study of T cell responses to AZD1222 COVID-19 vaccine. Germline V lookup: CDR1 SGHRS, CDR2 YFSETQ. J was trimmed by 1 base and V by 2 bases; bases with no gene match: 3. This CDR3 is 15 amino acids long. Sequencing used immunoSEQ multiplex PCR; TCRdb keeps in-frame clones, though not all of them. Here the sample spans over 100,000 clones, 93% being singletons. The sample consisted of peripheral blood, taken on day 0 of AZD1222 vaccination. This sequence was found in an adult in good health. The J gene is TRBJ1-1, the V gene TRBV5-1; 9 bases are shared with TRBD1. The CDR3 reads CASSLQGARNTEAFF. DNA for the CDR3: TGCGCCAGCAGCTTACAGGGGGCAAGGAACACTGAAGCTTTCTTT.